The 11 T cell receptor beta chains below come from one sample, sequenced in a study of blood T cell repertoires in COVID-19 (dated by TCRdb to 2018 to 2021). The library was made by the immunoSEQ multiplex PCR assay. This immuneACCESS table, as held by TCRdb, lists in-frame sequences with V and J called but not all clones. Of the missing ones, under half trace to an unresolved V gene in checked studies; the others have no known cause. Present in this sample are some 130,000 clones, around 80% of which were seen just once. The ten largest clones capture 1.9% of the sample. The sample was peripheral blood. The receptors here all came from a man aged 70-80 years with acute or convalescent COVID-19.

V and J are TRBV5-1 and TRBJ2-1, with TRBD2 as a possible D gene (5 bases). CDR1 and CDR2 from the germline V gene are SGHRS and YFSETQ. The length of the CDR3 is 13 residues. Trimming removed 1 base at V and 8 bases at J, with 10 bases between. The DNA of the CDR3 is TGCGCCAGCAGCTTGAACCCGAGGGATGAGCAGTTCTTC. Amino acids: CASSLNPRDEQFF.

V is TRBV18 and J is TRBJ2-5; 10 nucleotides match TRBD2. This CDR3 is 15 amino acids long. CDR1 and CDR2 from the germline V gene are KGHSH and LQKENI. V lost 3 bases and J lost 4; bases outside the gene matches: 5. Here the CDR3 reads CASSPKRGGGETQYF. CDR3 nucleotide sequence: TGTGCCAGCTCACCCAAGCGGGGGGGAGGAGAGACCCAGTACTTC.

Here the CDR3 reads CASSHAGTTYEQYF. The CDR3 DNA reads as TGTGCCAGCAGCCATGCCGGGACTACCTACGAGCAGTACTTC. J is TRBJ2-7 and V is TRBV4-2, with 7 bases lining up with TRBD2. This CDR3 is built from 14 residues. Germline lookup yields CDR1 LGHNA and CDR2 YNFKEQ. The V and J ends lost 3 bases and 2 bases, in that order; junction bases with no gene match: 4.

The V gene is TRBV19, the J gene TRBJ1-5, with D possibly TRBD1 on 6 matching bases. Looked up from germline, CDR1 is LNHDA and CDR2 is SQIVND (reference sequence). The ends were cut back, 9 bases at V and 3 bases at J, with 9 bases in the middle. This CDR3 spans 12 amino acids. CDR3 protein: CASRDNNQPQHF. CDR3 sequence (DNA): TGTGCCAGCCGGGACAACAATCAGCCCCAGCATTTT. Based on the CDR3 plus reference TRBV19 and TRBJ1-5, the full variable domain is DGGITQSPKYLFRKEGQNVTLSCEQNLNHDAMYWYRQDPGQGLRLIYYSQIVNDFQKGDIAEGYSVSREKKESFPLTVTSAQKNPTAFYLCASRDNNQPQHFGDGTRLSIL.

The chain couples TRBV4-2 to TRBJ2-3, with 8 bases that match TRBD2. V was clipped by 0 bases and J by 3 bases; unmatched bases: 11. Germline V lookup: CDR1 LGHNA, CDR2 YNFKEQ. This CDR3 spans 18 amino acids. CDR3 nucleotides: TGTGCCAGCAGCCAAGATAGGGTTAGCGGGGTGGGGACAGATACGCAGTATTTT. This sequence encodes CASSQDRVSGVGTDTQYF.

The rearrangement uses TRBV6-5 and TRBJ1-2; maybe TRBD1 (6 bases). Germline CDR1 MNHEY, CDR2 SVGAGI. The CDR3 has 13 amino acids. With 7 bases removed from V and 8 bases from J, the gap between germline ends came to 17 bases. The CDR3 sequence is CASTFGGAGGYTF. The CDR3 nucleotides read TGTGCCAGCACATTCGGGGGGGCTGGGGGCTACACCTTC.

This clone was picked up a small number of times. This chain links TRBV10-2 with TRBJ1-4; D perhaps matches TRBD1 (6 bases). Per the germline V gene, CDR1 is WSHSY and CDR2 is SAAADI. The CDR3 totals 17 residues. The V end was cut by 6 bases, the J end by 0 bases, with 17 bases between. CDR3 sequence (DNA): TGCGCCAGCAGGTCGAGGCGGGGGGCAGCAACTAATGAAAAACTGTTTTTT. Translated: CASRSRRGAATNEKLFF.

The rearrangement links TRBV7-2 to TRBJ2-5; D remains ambiguous. This CDR3 contains 13 residues. Deletions cut 5 bases from V and 4 bases from J, with 11 bases between. Germline V gene sequence: CDR1 SGHTA, CDR2 FQGNSA. Here the CDR3 reads CASSISPPETQYF. The DNA for the CDR3 is TGTGCCAGCAGCATATCCCCCCCAGAGACCCAGTACTTC.

The gene calls are TRBV19 and TRBJ2-3; the match to TRBD1 covers 7 bases. The CDR3 sequence is 13 residues long. V shed 5 bases, J shed 7 bases, and the junction held 6 bases outside the gene matches. CDR1 is LNHDA, CDR2 SQIVND, per germline (reference sequence). The CDR3 loop reads CASSPLTGNTQYF. DNA for the CDR3: TGTGCCAGTAGTCCCCTGACAGGGAATACGCAGTATTTT.

This clone was recorded once. The chain combines TRBV11-2 with TRBJ2-1; 7 bases align to TRBD1. Germline CDR1 SGHAT, CDR2 FQNNGV. Trimming at V came to 5 bases and at J to 4 bases, leaving 2 bases not matched to a gene. CDR3 length: 13 amino acids. CDR3 loop: CASSMGQYNEQFF. For the CDR3, the DNA is TGTGCCAGCAGCATGGGACAGTACAATGAGCAGTTCTTC.

The chain links TRBV2 to TRBJ1-1, with 10 nucleotides matching TRBD1. Losses at the gene ends were 6 bases for V and 1 base for J; bases not matched to a gene: 5. Germline-derived CDR1 and CDR2 are SNHLY and FYNNEI. This CDR3 has 15 residues. For the CDR3, the DNA is TGTGCCAGCAGCATAAGACAGGGGGCGAACACTGAAGCTTTCTTT. Translated: CASSIRQGANTEAFF.